This TCR beta chain was obtained from a study of blood T cells in healthy people across ages. General observations from the study: Since the PBMCs were unsorted, naive and antigen-experienced cells could not be conclusively compared.

The CDR3 has 14 amino acids. V was clipped by 3 bases and J by 7 bases, with 10 bases between them. Germline CDR1 reads SGHTA; CDR2 reads FQGTGA. No fewer than 7 million PBMCs went into each sample. The second PCR ran 7 to 11 cycles with a sample-barcoded 5' primer and J-beta primers. Each CDR3 protein gets one entry after TCRdb re-called the 5' RACE reads with MiXCR. This table holds about 1.5 million distinct CDR3 sequences, 40% to 45% found once. Notes on this clonotype: Its antigen is undetermined.

Sequenced: blood. This TCR derives from a woman aged 18-35 years in good health. This chain links TRBV7-3 with TRBJ1-6, with D possibly TRBD1 on 5 matching bases. CDR3: CASSLTVLNSPLHF. CDR3 sequence (DNA): TGTGCCAGCAGCTTGACAGTACTAAATTCACCCCTCCACTTT. Based on the CDR3 plus reference TRBV7-3 and TRBJ1-6, the full variable domain is GAGVSQTPSNKVTEKGKYVELRCDPISGHTALYWYRQSLGQGPEFLIYFQGTGAADDSGLPNDRFFAVRPEGSVSTLKIQRTERGDSAVYLCASSLTVLNSPLHFGNGTRLTVT.